This T cell receptor beta chain appears in the sequencing data of a study of shared clonotypes between healthy human individuals. Regarding the study as a whole: About 5% of naive CD4 clonotypes were common to several donors. What naive subsets generally showed was a larger estimated richness than memory subsets showed. The study sampled only blood, and tissue repertoires likely differ.

TCRdb's table, derived via immunoSEQ multiplex PCR, lists solely in-frame clones and lacks some. The table includes a few million clones, approximately 90% detected once. About this clone: The antigen remains unidentified.

V dropped 1 base and J dropped 4 bases, with 13 bases sitting between them. The CDR3 is 15 amino acids. Germline assignment: CDR1 SEHNR and CDR2 FQNEAQ (reference sequence). V and J are TRBV7-9 and TRBJ1-1; D remains ambiguous. The sample comprised naive CD4+ T cells from PBMCs. Subset of the sample: CD45RA+ positively selected. The origin of this receptor is a man in his late teens or twenties in good health. Some clones in this sample may be carry-over from other donors' samples. The CDR3 DNA reads as TGTGCCAGCAGCTTAGATTGGATCCGGGGCACTGAAGCTTTCTTT. It translates to CASSLDWIRGTEAFF.